Included here is one TCR beta chain sequence, with context. Authors' methods: Quantification of nucleated cells was approximated via reference gene primer amplification. Measured with immunoSEQ multiplex PCR; TCRdb has only the in-frame clones, and not every one. The DNA was the basis for D and trimming; V, J and clone size are from that table. The sample shows roughly 300,000 clones, 85% of them seen only once. This record comes from a study of blood T cell repertoires in COVID-19. Those enrolled, adults aged roughly 18 to 100 years, came from some 25 US areas. Each participant's cohort was designated according to participant-reported clinical history. The recovered donors of Cohort 3 showed two negative PCRs, clearance, or symptom resolution. The CDR3 consists of 12 residues. The ends were cut back, 5 bases at V and 5 bases at J, with 12 bases in the middle. Germline values: CDR1 GTSNPN, CDR2 SVGIG (reference sequence).

This TCR came from a woman in her forties or fifties who had recovered from COVID-19. The chain joins TRBV30 to TRBJ1-2, with TRBD1 as a possible D gene (5 bases). What was sequenced was PBMCs or T cells enriched from blood (not recorded which). The CDR3 is CAWELGGYGYTF. The CDR3 DNA reads TGTGCCTGGGAGCTGGGGGGATATGGCTACACCTTC.